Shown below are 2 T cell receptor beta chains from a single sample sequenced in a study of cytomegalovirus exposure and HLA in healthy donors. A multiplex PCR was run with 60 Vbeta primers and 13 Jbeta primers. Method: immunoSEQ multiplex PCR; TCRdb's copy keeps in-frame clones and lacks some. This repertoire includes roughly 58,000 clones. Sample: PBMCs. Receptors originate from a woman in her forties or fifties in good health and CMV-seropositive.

The CDR3 spells CASSHGLAGPGEQYF. The CDR3 DNA reads TGTGCCAGCAGCCACGGACTAGCGGGGCCGGGCGAGCAGTACTTC. This sequence joins TRBV7-9 and TRBJ2-7; 12 bases are a match to TRBD2. The CDR3 runs 15 residues. The V and J ends lost 5 bases and 6 bases, in that order; junction bases with no gene match: 8. Germline V gene sequence: CDR1 SEHNR, CDR2 FQNEAQ (reference sequence). Full variable domain (missing parts from reference TRBV7-9 and TRBJ2-7): DTGVSQNPRHKITKRGQNVTFRCDPISEHNRLYWYRQTLGQGPEFLTYFQNEAQLEKSRLLSDRFSAERPKGSFSTLEIQRTEQGDSAMYLCASSHGLAGPGEQYFGPGTRLTVT.

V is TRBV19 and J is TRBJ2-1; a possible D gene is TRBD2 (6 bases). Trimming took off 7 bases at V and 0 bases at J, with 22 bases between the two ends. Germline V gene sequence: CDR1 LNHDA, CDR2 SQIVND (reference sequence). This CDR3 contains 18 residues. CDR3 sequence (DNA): TGTGCCAGTACCCCGGGACTCCCCATGATCGGCTCCTACAATGAGCAGTTCTTC. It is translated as CASTPGLPMIGSYNEQFF. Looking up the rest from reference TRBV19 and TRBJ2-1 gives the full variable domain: DGGITQSPKYLFRKEGQNVTLSCEQNLNHDAMYWYRQDPGQGLRLIYYSQIVNDFQKGDIAEGYSVSREKKESFPLTVTSAQKNPTAFYLCASTPGLPMIGSYNEQFFGPGTRLTVL.